A selection of T cell receptor beta chains follows, all from one sample in a study of T cell repertoires in cytomegalovirus infection. One entry per CDR3 protein results from TCRdb running MiXCR on the reads. This table holds under 850,000 distinct CDR3 sequences, 35% to 45% found once. What was sequenced was PBMCs. These receptors all stem from a human donor in good health (CMV status not recorded). Some clones in this sample may be carry-over from other donors' samples. Both conserved end residues are part of each CDR3. D genes are given only for firm matches. For some rows the clone size is stated as once, few or many, or as a class when expanded; others skip it.

few	NA	TRBV7-3	TRBJ2-5	CASSFMGGGESQYF	TGTGCCAGCAGCTTTATGGGGGGTGGGGAGTCCCAGTACTTC
NA	NA	TRBV19	TRBJ1-6	CASRPQGGGSPLHF	TGTGCCAGTCGACCCCAGGGCGGCGGTTCACCCCTCCACTTT
once	NA	TRBV7-9	TRBJ2-7	CASSSEVSPRSSYEQYF	TGTGCCAGCAGCTCGGAGGTCAGTCCCCGGAGCTCCTACGAGCAGTACTTC
NA	NA	TRBV7-9	TRBJ2-1	CASSLFESGEQFF	TGTGCCAGCAGCTTATTTGAGTCAGGTGAGCAGTTCTTC
NA	TRBD1	TRBV28	TRBJ2-3	CASSPWDSEGEDTQYF	TGTGCCAGCAGTCCGTGGGACAGTGAGGGGGAAGATACGCAGTATTTT
once	NA	TRBV2	TRBJ2-4	CASSVRRRPAKNIQYF	TGTGCCAGCAGTGTTCGCAGGCGTCCAGCCAAAAACATTCAGTACTTC
NA	NA	TRBV12-3/TRBV12-4	TRBJ2-2	CASSFEREHRGSNTGELFF	TGTGCCAGCAGTTTTGAGCGCGAACACCGGGGATCGAACACCGGGGAGCTGTTTTTT
NA	NA	TRBV19	TRBJ1-5	CASKAVYQPQHF	TGTGCCAGTAAAGCAGTCTATCAGCCCCAGCATTTT
NA	TRBD2	TRBV24-1	TRBJ2-1	CATSEIGTSGNSYNEQFF	TGTGCCACCAGTGAGATAGGGACTAGCGGAAACTCCTACAATGAGCAGTTCTTC
few	TRBD1	TRBV7-2	TRBJ1-2	CASSKQTGAEGYTF	TGTGCCAGCAGCAAACAGACAGGGGCAGAGGGCTACACCTTC
NA	NA	TRBV20-1	TRBJ1-1	CSARPGAHEAFF	TGCAGTGCTAGACCTGGTGCCCATGAAGCTTTCTTT
NA	NA	TRBV29-1	TRBJ1-1	CSVAIWDTEAFF	TGCAGCGTTGCCATTTGGGACACTGAAGCTTTCTTT
NA	TRBD1	TRBV7-9	TRBJ1-1	CASSHPTGEAGVNTEAFF	TGTGCCAGCAGCCACCCGACAGGGGAGGCTGGTGTGAACACTGAAGCTTTCTTT
few	TRBD1	TRBV14	TRBJ2-4	CASSQAYRGRGNIQYF	TGTGCCAGCAGCCAAGCCTACAGGGGGCGCGGAAACATTCAGTACTTC
NA	TRBD1	TRBV27	TRBJ1-2	CASSGPGQLYGYTF	TGTGCCAGCAGTGGACCGGGACAGCTCTATGGCTACACCTTC
few	TRBD1	TRBV12-3/TRBV12-4	TRBJ1-2	CASSGQAYGYTF	TGTGCCAGCAGCGGACAGGCCTATGGCTACACCTTC
few	NA	TRBV19	TRBJ1-1	CASSITVRILTEAFF	TGTGCCAGTAGTATTACGGTCAGGATATTAACTGAAGCTTTCTTT
few	NA	TRBV29-1	TRBJ2-5	CSVEASRKGTQYF	TGCAGCGTTGAAGCCTCCAGGAAAGGGACCCAGTACTTC
many	NA	TRBV7-2	TRBJ1-3	CASLGSRSGNTIYF	TGTGCCAGCCTGGGGTCCCGCTCTGGAAACACCATATATTTT
few	TRBD1	TRBV19	TRBJ2-5	CASDGQDGETQYF	TGTGCCAGTGATGGACAGGACGGAGAGACCCAGTACTTC
NA	NA	TRBV5-4	TRBJ2-6	CASSLAGLSGANVLTF	TGTGCCAGCAGCTTGGCAGGGTTATCTGGGGCCAACGTCCTGACTTTC
NA	TRBD1	TRBV19	TRBJ2-5	CASSRDRVETRYF	TGTGCCAGTAGCCGAGACAGGGTAGAGACCCGGTACTTC
NA	NA	TRBV9	TRBJ2-7	CASSVSSSTHEQYF	TGTGCCAGCAGCGTTAGTTCCTCAACCCACGAGCAGTACTTC
NA	TRBD1	TRBV4-2	TRBJ1-2	CASSQDVGQGAKGYTF	TGTGCCAGCAGCCAAGATGTCGGCCAGGGGGCAAAGGGCTACACCTTC
once	NA	TRBV7-8	TRBJ1-4	CASSFYREWNEKLFF	TGTGCCAGCAGCTTTTACAGGGAGTGGAATGAAAAACTGTTTTTT
NA	NA	TRBV12-5	TRBJ2-5	CASGLVAETQYF	TGTGCTAGTGGTTTGGTAGCCGAGACCCAGTACTTC